Listed below are T cell receptor beta chains from one sample, sequenced in a study of siplizumab effects on memory and regulatory T cells. Profiled with immunoSEQ multiplex PCR; TCRdb holds only in-frame clones, not every one. The table has approximately 2,700 clones, around 64% seen once; the top ten hold approximately 56%. The sequenced material came from TEMRA CD8+ T cells sorted from blood. The origin of the receptors is a human donor in good health. The CDR3 runs from the conserved cysteine through the conserved F or W. D genes are given only for firm matches. For some rows the clone size is stated as once, few or many, or as a class when expanded; others skip it.

D gene: .
clone size: .
J gene: TRBJ1-1
V gene: TRBV27
CDR3 DNA: TGTGCCAGCAGTTTTAAGGAGAACACTGAAGCTTTCTTT
CDR3 protein: CASSFKENTEAFF

D gene: TRBD1
clone size: .
J gene: TRBJ1-1
V gene: TRBV19
CDR3 DNA: TGTGCCAGTGGGACAGGGTCAGGATCCGAAGCTTTCTTT
CDR3 protein: CASGTGSGSEAFF

D gene: TRBD2
clone size: .
J gene: TRBJ2-3
V gene: TRBV27
CDR3 DNA: TGTGCCAGCAGACGGTACCCGGGACTAGTCACAGATACGCAGTATTTT
CDR3 protein: CASRRYPGLVTDTQYF

D gene: .
clone size: .
J gene: TRBJ1-4
V gene: TRBV28
CDR3 DNA: TGTGCCAGCAGTTTAGCGCTCTCACCCCGGTTTGACTATAATGAAAAACTGTTTTTT
CDR3 protein: CASSLALSPRFDYNEKLFF

D gene: TRBD2
clone size: .
J gene: TRBJ2-5
V gene: TRBV6-5
CDR3 DNA: TGTGCCAGCAGTTACGGACTAGCGGGAGAAGAGACCCAGTACTTC
CDR3 protein: CASSYGLAGEETQYF

D gene: .
clone size: .
J gene: TRBJ1-1
V gene: TRBV4-1
CDR3 DNA: TGCGCCAGCAGCCAAGAGGGTTGGGGCATTATGAACACTGAAGCTTTCTTT
CDR3 protein: CASSQEGWGIMNTEAFF

D gene: .
clone size: .
J gene: TRBJ2-3
V gene: TRBV9
CDR3 DNA: TGTGCCAGCAGCTCAACGCCAGATACGCAGTATTTT
CDR3 protein: CASSSTPDTQYF

D gene: .
clone size: medium-sized
J gene: TRBJ2-7
V gene: TRBV7-9
CDR3 DNA: TGTGCCAGCAGCTTAAGGAACAAAGGGCCCGAGCAGTACTTC
CDR3 protein: CASSLRNKGPEQYF

D gene: .
clone size: once
J gene: TRBJ2-2
V gene: TRBV6-5
CDR3 DNA: TGTGCCAGCAGGTGGACAAACCCGAACACCGGGGAGCTGTTTTTT
CDR3 protein: CASRWTNPNTGELFF

D gene: .
clone size: .
J gene: TRBJ1-5
V gene: TRBV2
CDR3 DNA: TGTGCCAGCGCTAGGGAGGGAGTATACAATCAGCCCCAGCATTTT
CDR3 protein: CASAREGVYNQPQHF

D gene: .
clone size: few
J gene: TRBJ1-6
V gene: TRBV5-6
CDR3 DNA: TGTGCCAGCAGCTTGGCGGGAGGGTCCGCCTATAATTCACCCCTCCACTTT
CDR3 protein: CASSLAGGSAYNSPLHF

D gene: .
clone size: .
J gene: TRBJ2-7
V gene: TRBV12-1
CDR3 DNA: TGTGCCAGCAGCTCCCAGACTCTAGCGGGGAACCACTACGAGCAGTACTTC
CDR3 protein: CASSSQTLAGNHYEQYF

D gene: .
clone size: .
J gene: TRBJ2-2
V gene: TRBV12-5
CDR3 DNA: TGTGCTAGTGGTTTGGTATACTTGGTGGGGTCGAACACCGGGGAGCTGTTTTTT
CDR3 protein: CASGLVYLVGSNTGELFF

D gene: .
clone size: .
J gene: TRBJ1-2
V gene: TRBV7-8
CDR3 DNA: TGTGCCAGCAGCGGTCCAATTACCCGAAAGACCTATGGCTACACCTTC
CDR3 protein: CASSGPITRKTYGYTF

D gene: TRBD1
clone size: .
J gene: TRBJ1-1
V gene: TRBV5-1
CDR3 DNA: TGCGCCAGCAGCTTGGGACAGGGTTTAGAACGAATTGAAGCTTTCTTT
CDR3 protein: CASSLGQGLERIEAFF

D gene: .
clone size: .
J gene: TRBJ2-5
V gene: TRBV10-3
CDR3 DNA: TGTGCCATCAGTGAGTCCCAGGGCATGATCGGACTGGAAGGGGCAGAGACCCAGTACTTC
CDR3 protein: CAISESQGMIGLEGAETQYF

D gene: .
clone size: few
J gene: TRBJ1-2
V gene: TRBV5-1
CDR3 DNA: TGCGCCAGCAGCTATAGATGGAACTATGGCTACACCTTC
CDR3 protein: CASSYRWNYGYTF

D gene: TRBD1
clone size: .
J gene: TRBJ2-2
V gene: TRBV4-1
CDR3 DNA: TGCGCCAGCAGCCAAGGAAGGGGGACAGTCGTCGCCGGGGAGCTGTTTTTT
CDR3 protein: CASSQGRGTVVAGELFF

D gene: .
clone size: .
J gene: TRBJ1-5
V gene: TRBV12-5
CDR3 DNA: TGTGCTAGTGGTCCTCCGTTCTCAGCCCAGCATTTT
CDR3 protein: CASGPPFSAQHF

D gene: .
clone size: .
J gene: TRBJ2-4
V gene: TRBV2
CDR3 DNA: TGTGCCAGCAGTGAAGCGCTTTTCGGTGACGGCAAAAACATTCAGTACTTC
CDR3 protein: CASSEALFGDGKNIQYF

D gene: .
clone size: .
J gene: TRBJ2-3
V gene: TRBV9
CDR3 DNA: TGTGCCAGCAGCGTAGCTTACACAGATACGCAGTATTTT
CDR3 protein: CASSVAYTDTQYF

D gene: .
clone size: .
J gene: TRBJ1-2
V gene: TRBV7-9
CDR3 DNA: TGTGCCAGCAGCTTACGACAGGTCCCTGTTCTGGGTGGCTACACCTTC
CDR3 protein: CASSLRQVPVLGGYTF

D gene: .
clone size: .
J gene: TRBJ2-1
V gene: TRBV6-5
CDR3 DNA: TGTGCCAGCAGTTACTCGAGGCACAATGAGCAGTTCTTC
CDR3 protein: CASSYSRHNEQFF

D gene: .
clone size: .
J gene: TRBJ2-5
V gene: TRBV28
CDR3 DNA: TGTGCCAGCAGTTTGGCTAGCGTATCCCTGGAGACCCAGTACTTC
CDR3 protein: CASSLASVSLETQYF

D gene: TRBD2
clone size: .
J gene: TRBJ2-1
V gene: TRBV6-5
CDR3 DNA: TGTGCCAGCGGCACTAGCGGGGGTCTCAATGAGCAGTTCTTC
CDR3 protein: CASGTSGGLNEQFF

D gene: TRBD1
clone size: .
J gene: TRBJ2-7
V gene: TRBV5-4
CDR3 DNA: TGTGCCAGCAGCAGCCGGGACAGGGGCCCTTCCTACGAGCAGTACTTC
CDR3 protein: CASSSRDRGPSYEQYF

D gene: .
clone size: few
J gene: TRBJ2-7
V gene: TRBV7-2
CDR3 DNA: TGTGCCAGCAGCCAGGGGATTCGGGGGCGATCCTACGAGCAGTACTTC
CDR3 protein: CASSQGIRGRSYEQYF

D gene: .
clone size: .
J gene: TRBJ1-3
V gene: TRBV4-2
CDR3 DNA: TGTGCCAGCAGCCAAGATTTATGGACAGTCTCTGGAAACACCATATATTTT
CDR3 protein: CASSQDLWTVSGNTIYF

D gene: .
clone size: .
J gene: TRBJ2-7
V gene: TRBV5-8
CDR3 DNA: TGTGCCAGCAGCTTGTGGTTCACTGACTACGAGCAGTACTTC
CDR3 protein: CASSLWFTDYEQYF

D gene: .
clone size: .
J gene: TRBJ2-3
V gene: TRBV5-6
CDR3 DNA: TGTGCCAGCAGCTTGCTCGGGGGGCTGAGCACAGATACGCAGTATTTT
CDR3 protein: CASSLLGGLSTDTQYF

D gene: TRBD2
clone size: large
J gene: TRBJ2-1
V gene: TRBV2
CDR3 DNA: TGTGCCAGCAGGAAGGGGACTAGTTGGTACAATGAGCAGTTCTTC
CDR3 protein: CASRKGTSWYNEQFF

D gene: .
clone size: .
J gene: TRBJ1-3
V gene: TRBV9
CDR3 DNA: TGTGCCAGCAGCGTAGGAGGCCGGATATTCGGAAACACCATATATTTT
CDR3 protein: CASSVGGRIFGNTIYF

D gene: TRBD2
clone size: .
J gene: TRBJ2-5
V gene: TRBV4-1
CDR3 DNA: TGCGCCAGCAGCCAGAGGGGACTAGCCGGAGAGACCCAGTACTTC
CDR3 protein: CASSQRGLAGETQYF

D gene: TRBD1
clone size: .
J gene: TRBJ2-7
V gene: TRBV6-5
CDR3 DNA: TGTGCCAGCAGGGAAAACGGGACAGGGACCGACGAGCAGTACTTC
CDR3 protein: CASRENGTGTDEQYF

D gene: .
clone size: .
J gene: TRBJ2-7
V gene: TRBV6-9
CDR3 DNA: TGTGCCAGCAGCTTGGGCCGGAGCTCCTACGAGCAGTACTTC
CDR3 protein: CASSLGRSSYEQYF

D gene: .
clone size: .
J gene: TRBJ2-5
V gene: TRBV5-1
CDR3 DNA: TGCGCCAGCAGCTTGAAACAGACTCCTCCGGAGACCCAGTACTTC
CDR3 protein: CASSLKQTPPETQYF

D gene: .
clone size: .
J gene: TRBJ1-3
V gene: TRBV2
CDR3 DNA: TGTGCCAGCATTGAGGGGGGGCCGGGAAACACCATATATTTT
CDR3 protein: CASIEGGPGNTIYF

D gene: TRBD1
clone size: large
J gene: TRBJ1-6
V gene: TRBV6-1
CDR3 DNA: TGTGCCAGCAGTGCCCTTTGGGACAGACCGACGAGGTCACCCCTCCACTTT
CDR3 protein: CASSALWDRPTRSPLHF

D gene: TRBD2
clone size: .
J gene: TRBJ2-1
V gene: TRBV5-1
CDR3 DNA: TGCGCCAGCGGAGTAGCGGGGGGGCCTTGGAGCAATGAGCAGTTCTTC
CDR3 protein: CASGVAGGPWSNEQFF

D gene: .
clone size: .
J gene: TRBJ2-7
V gene: TRBV6-4
CDR3 DNA: TGTGCCAGCAGTTTAACTGGCTCCTACGAGCAGTACTTC
CDR3 protein: CASSLTGSYEQYF

D gene: .
clone size: .
J gene: TRBJ2-2
V gene: TRBV7-2
CDR3 DNA: TGTGCCAGCAGCTTAGAATTTGGGGCGCCGGGGGCCGGGGAGCTGTTTTTT
CDR3 protein: CASSLEFGAPGAGELFF